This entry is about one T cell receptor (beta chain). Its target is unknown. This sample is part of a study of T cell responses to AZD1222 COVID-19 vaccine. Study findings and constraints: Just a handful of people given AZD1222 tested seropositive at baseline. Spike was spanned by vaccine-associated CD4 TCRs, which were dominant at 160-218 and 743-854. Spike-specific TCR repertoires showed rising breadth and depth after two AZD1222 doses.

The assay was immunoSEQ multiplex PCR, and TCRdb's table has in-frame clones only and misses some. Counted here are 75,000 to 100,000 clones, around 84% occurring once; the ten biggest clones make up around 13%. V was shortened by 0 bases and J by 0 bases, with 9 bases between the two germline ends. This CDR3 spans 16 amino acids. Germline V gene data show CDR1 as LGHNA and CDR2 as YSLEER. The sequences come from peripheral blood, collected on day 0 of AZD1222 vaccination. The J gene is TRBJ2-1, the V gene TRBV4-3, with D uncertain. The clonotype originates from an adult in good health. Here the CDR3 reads CASSQEQLSSYNEQFF. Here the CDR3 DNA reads TGCGCCAGCAGCCAAGAACAACTGAGCTCCTACAATGAGCAGTTCTTC.